This T cell receptor beta chain was recovered during a study of identical twins. Trimming removed 8 bases at V and 4 bases at J, with 14 bases between. The germline V gene has CDR1 SEHNR and CDR2 FQNEAQ (reference sequence). This CDR3 is built from 13 residues. TCRdb re-called the 5' RACE reads with MiXCR, one entry per CDR3 protein. The sample includes approximately 500,000 distinct CDR3 sequences, about 16% of them seen just once. The study, taken as a whole, reports: Out-of-frame sharing of TCR alpha in monozygotic twins was underestimated by models.

This clonotype was seen ten or more times. What it binds is not known. The sample was also reused in another study, on yellow fever vaccine responses in identical twins.

The sample was CD4+ T cells sorted from blood. The sequence came from a woman under 30 in good health. The V gene is TRBV7-9, the J gene TRBJ1-2; no reliable D call. The CDR3 spells CASSGGSGYGYTF. The DNA of the CDR3 is TGTGCCAGCTCCGGCGGGTCGGGCTATGGCTACACCTTC.